Sequencing of this T cell receptor beta chain was carried out in a study of T cell repertoires in cytomegalovirus infection. TCRdb re-analysed the reads in MiXCR, keeping a single row per CDR3 protein. The table lists roughly 600,000 distinct CDR3 sequences, approximately 24% of them singletons. V lost 2 bases, J lost 5 bases, and 9 bases stayed unmatched. This CDR3 region has 17 residues. Germline V gene data show CDR1 as MNHNY and CDR2 as SVGAGI (reference sequence). This clonotype has more than one count but fewer than ten. The sequence was obtained from a human donor in good health (CMV status not recorded). Some clones in this sample may be carry-over from other donors' samples. The sequencing input was CD8+ T cells from PBMCs. The rearrangement uses TRBV6-6 and TRBJ2-1; 10 bases are shared with TRBD1. The chain's CDR3 is CASSYLSGTGVNNEQFF. In DNA, the CDR3 is TGTGCCAGCAGTTACCTCTCCGGGACAGGGGTGAACAATGAGCAGTTCTTC.